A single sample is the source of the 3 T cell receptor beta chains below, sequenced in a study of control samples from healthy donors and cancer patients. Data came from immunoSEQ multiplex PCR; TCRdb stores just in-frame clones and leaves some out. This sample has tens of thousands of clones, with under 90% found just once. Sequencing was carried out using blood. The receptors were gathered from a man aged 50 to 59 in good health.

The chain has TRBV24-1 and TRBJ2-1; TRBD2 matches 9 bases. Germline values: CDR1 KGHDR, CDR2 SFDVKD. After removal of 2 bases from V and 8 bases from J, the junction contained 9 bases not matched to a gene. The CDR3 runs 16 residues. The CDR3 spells CATSDYRLAGIDEQFF. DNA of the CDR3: TGTGCCACCAGTGATTACAGGCTAGCGGGGATAGATGAGCAGTTCTTC.

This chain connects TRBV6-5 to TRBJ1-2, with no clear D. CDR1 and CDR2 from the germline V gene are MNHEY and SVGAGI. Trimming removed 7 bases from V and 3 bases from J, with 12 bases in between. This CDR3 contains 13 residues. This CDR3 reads CASKQSDDYGYTF. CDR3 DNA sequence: TGTGCCAGCAAGCAGTCCGACGACTATGGCTACACCTTC.

CDR3: CASTTGITDTQYF. Here the CDR3 DNA reads TGTGCCAGCACAACAGGGATAACAGATACGCAGTATTTT. The genes are TRBV6-5 and TRBJ2-3; D is perhaps TRBD1 (6 bases). Germline CDR1 is MNHEY and CDR2 is SVGAGI. CDR3 length equals 13 residues. Trimming left V 7 bases short and J 3 bases short, with 11 bases between.